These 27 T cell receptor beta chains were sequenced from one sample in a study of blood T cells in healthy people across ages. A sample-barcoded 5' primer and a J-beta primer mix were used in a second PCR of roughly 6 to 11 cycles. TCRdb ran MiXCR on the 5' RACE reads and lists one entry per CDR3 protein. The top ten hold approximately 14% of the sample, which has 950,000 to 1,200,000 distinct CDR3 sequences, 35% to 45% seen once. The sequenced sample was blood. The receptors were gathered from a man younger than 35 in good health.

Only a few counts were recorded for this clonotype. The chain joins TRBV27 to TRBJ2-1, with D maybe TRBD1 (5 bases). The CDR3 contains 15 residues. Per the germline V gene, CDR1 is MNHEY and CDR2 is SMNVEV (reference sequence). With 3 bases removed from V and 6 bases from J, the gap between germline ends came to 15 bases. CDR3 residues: CASSLVAGSSNEQFF. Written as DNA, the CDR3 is TGTGCCAGCAGTTTGGTGGCAGGGTCGAGCAATGAGCAGTTCTTC.

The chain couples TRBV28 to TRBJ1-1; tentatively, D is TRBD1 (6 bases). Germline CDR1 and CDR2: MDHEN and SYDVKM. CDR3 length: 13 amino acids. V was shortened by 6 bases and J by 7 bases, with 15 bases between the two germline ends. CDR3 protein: CASRVTGSSEAFF. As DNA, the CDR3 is TGTGCCAGCAGGGTGACAGGTTCGAGTGAAGCTTTCTTT.

Here the CDR3 DNA reads TGCAGTGTACCCATAGAGACCCAGTACTTC. Translating gives CSVPIETQYF. J is TRBJ2-5 and V is TRBV20-1; D is unresolved. Germline loops: CDR1 DFQATT, CDR2 SNEGSKA (reference sequence). The CDR3 contains 10 residues. Trimming took off 7 bases at V and 4 bases at J, with 7 bases between the two ends.

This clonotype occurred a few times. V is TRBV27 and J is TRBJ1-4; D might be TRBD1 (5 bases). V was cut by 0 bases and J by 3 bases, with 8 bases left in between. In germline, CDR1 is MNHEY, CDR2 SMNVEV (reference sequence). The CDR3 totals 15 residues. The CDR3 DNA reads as TGTGCCAGCAGTTTATCCGGGGCCCCTAATGAAAAACTGTTTTTT. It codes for CASSLSGAPNEKLFF.

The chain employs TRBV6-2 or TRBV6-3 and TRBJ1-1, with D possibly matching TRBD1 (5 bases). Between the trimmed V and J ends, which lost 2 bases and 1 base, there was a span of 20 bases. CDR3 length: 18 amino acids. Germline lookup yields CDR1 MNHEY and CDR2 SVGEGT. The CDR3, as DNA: TGTGCCAGCAGTTACGATGTCGGGCAGGGCGAGAGGAACACTGAAGCTTTCTTT. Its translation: CASSYDVGQGERNTEAFF.

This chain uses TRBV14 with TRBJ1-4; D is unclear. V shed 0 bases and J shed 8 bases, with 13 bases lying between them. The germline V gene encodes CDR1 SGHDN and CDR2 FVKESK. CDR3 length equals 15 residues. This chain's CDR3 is CASSQDDKGPEKLFF. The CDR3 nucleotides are TGTGCCAGCAGCCAAGATGATAAGGGTCCGGAAAAACTGTTTTTT.

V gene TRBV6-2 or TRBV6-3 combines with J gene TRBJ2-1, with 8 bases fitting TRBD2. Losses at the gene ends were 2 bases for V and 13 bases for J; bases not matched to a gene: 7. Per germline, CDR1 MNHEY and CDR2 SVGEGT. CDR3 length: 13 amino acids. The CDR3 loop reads CASSYGAGVGQFF. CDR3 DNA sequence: TGTGCCAGCAGTTACGGAGCGGGGGTGGGCCAGTTCTTC.

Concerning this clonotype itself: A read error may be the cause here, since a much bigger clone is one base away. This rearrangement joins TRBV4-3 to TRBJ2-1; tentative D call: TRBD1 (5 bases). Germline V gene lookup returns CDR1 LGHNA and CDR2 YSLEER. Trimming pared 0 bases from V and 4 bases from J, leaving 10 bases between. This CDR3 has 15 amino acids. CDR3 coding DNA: TGCGCCAGCAGCCAAGAACATGCAGGGTACAATGAGCAGTTCTTC. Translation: CASSQEHAGYNEQFF.

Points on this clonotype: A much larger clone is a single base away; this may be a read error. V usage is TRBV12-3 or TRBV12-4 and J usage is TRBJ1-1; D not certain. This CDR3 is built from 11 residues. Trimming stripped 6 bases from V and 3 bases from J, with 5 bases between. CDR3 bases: TGTGCCAGCAGCATGTACACTGAAGCTTTCTTT. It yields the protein CASSMYTEAFF.

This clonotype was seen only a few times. DNA of the CDR3: TGCAGCGTCAGGGGGAGGGCAGCAGATACGCAGTATTTT. Translating it yields CSVRGRAADTQYF. The chain couples TRBV29-1 to TRBJ2-3; D could derive from TRBD1 or TRBD2 (7 bases each). The V end was cut by 6 bases, the J end by 4 bases, with 14 bases between. The CDR3 has 13 amino acids. Germline loops: CDR1 SQVTM, CDR2 ANQGSEA.

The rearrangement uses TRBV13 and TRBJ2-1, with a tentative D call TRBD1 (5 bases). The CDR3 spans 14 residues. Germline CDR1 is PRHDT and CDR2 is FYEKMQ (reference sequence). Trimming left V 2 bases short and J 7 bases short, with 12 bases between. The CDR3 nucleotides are TGTGCCAGCAGCTTATATGGGGCTCGAAATGAGCAGTTCTTC. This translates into CASSLYGARNEQFF. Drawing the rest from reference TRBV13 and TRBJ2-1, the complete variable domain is AAGVIQSPRHLIKEKRETATLKCYPIPRHDTVYWYQQGPGQDPQFLISFYEKMQSDKGSIPDRFSAQQFSDYHSELNMSSLELGDSALYFCASSLYGARNEQFFGPGTRLTVL.

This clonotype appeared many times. CDR3 nucleotides: TGTGCCAGCAGCCCGGGGGGTAGAGCCACAGATACGCAGTATTTT. It specifies CASSPGGRATDTQYF. The chain employs TRBV5-4 and TRBJ2-3; 7 nucleotides line up with TRBD2. The CDR3 loop spans 15 amino acids. In germline, CDR1 is SGHNT, CDR2 YYREEE (reference sequence). Trimming cost V 4 bases and J 2 bases; bases outside gene matches: 7.

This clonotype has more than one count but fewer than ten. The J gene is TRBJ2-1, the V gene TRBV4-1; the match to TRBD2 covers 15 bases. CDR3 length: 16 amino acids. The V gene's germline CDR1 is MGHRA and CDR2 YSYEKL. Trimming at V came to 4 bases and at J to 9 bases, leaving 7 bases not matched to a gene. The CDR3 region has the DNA TGCGCCAGCAGCCCAGGACTAGCGGGGGGGCGCGGTGAGCAGTTCTTC. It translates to CASSPGLAGGRGEQFF.

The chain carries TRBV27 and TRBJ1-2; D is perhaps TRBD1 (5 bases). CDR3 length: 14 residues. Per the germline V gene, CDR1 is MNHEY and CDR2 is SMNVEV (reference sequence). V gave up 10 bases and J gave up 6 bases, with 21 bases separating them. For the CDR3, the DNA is TGTGCCACGGCGATTGGGGCGGGAGTTCATGGCTACACCTTC. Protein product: CATAIGAGVHGYTF.

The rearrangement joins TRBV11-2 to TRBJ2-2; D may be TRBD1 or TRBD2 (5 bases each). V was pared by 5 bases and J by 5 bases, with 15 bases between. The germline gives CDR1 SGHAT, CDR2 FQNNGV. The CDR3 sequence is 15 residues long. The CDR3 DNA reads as TGTGCCAGCAGCGGACTTCAGGGCGGTACCGGGGAGCTGTTTTTT. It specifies CASSGLQGGTGELFF.

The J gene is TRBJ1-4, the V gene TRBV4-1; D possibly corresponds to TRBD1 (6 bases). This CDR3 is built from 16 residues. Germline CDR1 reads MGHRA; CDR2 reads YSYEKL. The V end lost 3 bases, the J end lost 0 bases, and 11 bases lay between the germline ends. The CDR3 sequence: CASSQGASTTNEKLFF. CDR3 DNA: TGCGCCAGCAGCCAGGGGGCCAGCACAACTAATGAAAAACTGTTTTTT.

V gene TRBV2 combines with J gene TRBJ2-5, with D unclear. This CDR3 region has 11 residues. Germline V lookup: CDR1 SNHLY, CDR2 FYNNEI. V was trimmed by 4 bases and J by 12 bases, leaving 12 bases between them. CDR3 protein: CASSAPRKKYF. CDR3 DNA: TGTGCCAGCAGTGCTCCCCGAAAAAAGTACTTC.

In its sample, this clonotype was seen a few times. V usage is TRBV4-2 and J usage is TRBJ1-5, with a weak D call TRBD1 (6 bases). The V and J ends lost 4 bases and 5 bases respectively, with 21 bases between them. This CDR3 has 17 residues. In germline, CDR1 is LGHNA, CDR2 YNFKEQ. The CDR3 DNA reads TGTGCCAGCAGCCTCGTCCAAGATTCAGGGGCCTATCAGCCCCAGCATTTT. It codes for CASSLVQDSGAYQPQHF.

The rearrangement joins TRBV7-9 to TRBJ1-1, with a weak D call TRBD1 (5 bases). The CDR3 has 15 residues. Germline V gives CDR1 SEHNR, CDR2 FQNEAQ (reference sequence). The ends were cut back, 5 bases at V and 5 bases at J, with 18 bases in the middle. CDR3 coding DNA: TGTGCCAGCAGCCCGGGGCAGGGAGTGAGGACTGAAGCTTTCTTT. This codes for CASSPGQGVRTEAFF. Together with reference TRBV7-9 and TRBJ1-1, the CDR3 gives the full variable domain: DTGVSQNPRHKITKRGQNVTFRCDPISEHNRLYWYRQTLGQGPEFLTYFQNEAQLEKSRLLSDRFSAERPKGSFSTLEIQRTEQGDSAMYLCASSPGQGVRTEAFFGQGTRLTVV.

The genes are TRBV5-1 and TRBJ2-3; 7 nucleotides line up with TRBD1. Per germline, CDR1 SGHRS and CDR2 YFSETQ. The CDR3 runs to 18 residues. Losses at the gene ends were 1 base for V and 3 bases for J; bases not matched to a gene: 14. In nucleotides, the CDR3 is TGCGCCAGCAGCTTGAATCCCGGAGGCAGGGGGTTGACAGATACGCAGTATTTT. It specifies CASSLNPGGRGLTDTQYF.

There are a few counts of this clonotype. The DNA of the CDR3 is TGTGCCTGGAGTAGAAGTCAGGGCACAGATACGCAGTATTTT. Amino acid sequence: CAWSRSQGTDTQYF. The chain employs TRBV30 and TRBJ2-3; D not resolved. The V gene's germline CDR1 is GTSNPN and CDR2 SVGIG (reference sequence). The CDR3 length is 14 residues. With 2 bases removed from V and 1 base from J, the gap between germline ends came to 10 bases. Supplemented by reference TRBV30 and TRBJ2-3, the full variable domain reads SQTIHQWPATLVQPVGSPLSLECTVEGTSNPNLYWYRQAAGRGLQLLFYSVGIGQISSEVPQNLSASRPQDRQFILSSKKLLLSDSGFYLCAWSRSQGTDTQYFGPGTRLTVL.

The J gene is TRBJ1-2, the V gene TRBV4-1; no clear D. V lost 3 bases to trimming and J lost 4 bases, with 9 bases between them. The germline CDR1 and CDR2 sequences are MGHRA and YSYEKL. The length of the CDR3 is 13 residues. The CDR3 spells CASSHLISYGYTF. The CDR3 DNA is TGCGCCAGCAGCCACTTGATCTCCTATGGCTACACCTTC.

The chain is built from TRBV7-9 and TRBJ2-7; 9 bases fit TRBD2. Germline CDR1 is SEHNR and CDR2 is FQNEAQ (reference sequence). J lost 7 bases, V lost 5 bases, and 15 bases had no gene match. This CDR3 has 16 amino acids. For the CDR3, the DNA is TGTGCCAGCAGCGACGATAGCGGGGGCCGCTACAATGAGCAGTACTTC. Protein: CASSDDSGGRYNEQYF. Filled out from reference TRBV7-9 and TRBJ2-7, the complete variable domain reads DTGVSQNPRHKITKRGQNVTFRCDPISEHNRLYWYRQTLGQGPEFLTYFQNEAQLEKSRLLSDRFSAERPKGSFSTLEIQRTEQGDSAMYLCASSDDSGGRYNEQYFGPGTRLTVT.

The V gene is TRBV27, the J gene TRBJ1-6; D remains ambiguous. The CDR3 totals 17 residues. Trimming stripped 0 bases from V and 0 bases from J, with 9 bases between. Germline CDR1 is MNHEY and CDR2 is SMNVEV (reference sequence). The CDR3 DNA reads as TGTGCCAGCAGTTTATCGCCAGGAAGCTCCTATAATTCACCCCTCCACTTT. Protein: CASSLSPGSSYNSPLHF.

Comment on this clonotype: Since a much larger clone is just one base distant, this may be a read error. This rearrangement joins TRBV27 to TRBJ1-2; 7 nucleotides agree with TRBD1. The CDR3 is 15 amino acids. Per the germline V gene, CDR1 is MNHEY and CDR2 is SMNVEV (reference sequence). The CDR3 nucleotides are TGTGCCAGCAGTTTATTTCCCAGACAGGGAAGTGGCTACATCTTC. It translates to CASSLFPRQGSGYIF.

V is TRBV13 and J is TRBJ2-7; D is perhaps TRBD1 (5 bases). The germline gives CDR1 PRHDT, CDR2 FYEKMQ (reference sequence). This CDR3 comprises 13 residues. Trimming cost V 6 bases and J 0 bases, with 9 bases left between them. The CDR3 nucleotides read TGTGCCAGCAGGGACACAACCTCCTACGAGCAGTACTTC. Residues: CASRDTTSYEQYF.

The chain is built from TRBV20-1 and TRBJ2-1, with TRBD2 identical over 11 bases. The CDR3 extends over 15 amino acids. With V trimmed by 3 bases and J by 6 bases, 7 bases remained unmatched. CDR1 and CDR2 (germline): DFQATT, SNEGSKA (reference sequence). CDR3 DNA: TGCAGTGCTAGGCGTCCTAGCGGGGGGTTCAATGAGCAGTTCTTC. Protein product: CSARRPSGGFNEQFF.